This TCR beta chain was profiled in a study of blood T cell repertoires in COVID-19. In the study overall: Some COVID-19 samples were acute and others convalescent; all came from the United States, Italy and Spain. In each case, the material was cDNA or gDNA derived from T cells, B-cell-depleted T cells, or PBMCs.

The germline gives CDR1 LGHDT, CDR2 YNNKEL (reference sequence). The CDR3 contains 19 residues. V was pared by 4 bases and J by 1 base, with 25 bases between. The authors' processing: Reference gene primer amplification in the assay estimated nucleated cell counts. Only in-frame clones appear in the TCRdb table, and some are missing; sequencing was by immunoSEQ multiplex PCR. That table is the source of V, J and clone size, and D and trimming were worked out from the DNA. The table shows about 260,000 clones, with around 90% occurring only once. This receptor was obtained from a human donor in a cohort sampled during active COVID-19. The genes are TRBV3-1 (or the pseudogene TRBV3-2) and TRBJ2-5, with a possible D match to TRBD2 (5 bases). The sample taken for sequencing was peripheral blood. CDR3 sequence reads: CASSPRPTKWPSVQETQYF. The CDR3 coding sequence is TGTGCCAGCAGCCCACGTCCGACTAAATGGCCGTCCGTCCAAGAGACCCAGTACTTC.